A few counts support the clone carrying this TCR beta chain. Its antigen remains unidentified. This sample stems from a study of long-term antiretroviral therapy in people with HIV. Findings and limits, study-wide: Clones with expansion before ART led the repertoire at all time points. When set beside controls, HIV repertoires had CDR3 length ranges that were narrower. Diversity increased after ART yet remained lower than in transplant donor controls.

They ran version v3.0 of the immunoSEQ assay at survey level. Method: immunoSEQ multiplex PCR; TCRdb's copy keeps in-frame clones and lacks some. The sample has tens of thousands of clones, over 65% seen once. The CDR3 has 12 amino acids. With 8 bases removed from V and 4 bases from J, the gap between germline ends came to 11 bases. A minimum of one pre-ART and two post-ART PBMC samples existed for each donor. The receptor was isolated from a man aged 35-49 years with HIV. The rearrangement uses TRBV23-1 and TRBJ1-2; TRBD1 might be the D (5 bases). TRBV23-1 is recorded as an ORF, its role being uncertain. The specimen comprised unsorted PBMCs, sampled roughly 4.8 years after starting antiretroviral therapy. The CDR3 nucleotides are TGCGCCAGCGGCCGGGGCCCCTATGGCTACACCTTC. The encoded protein is CASGRGPYGYTF.